This T cell receptor (beta chain) was sequenced in a study of OX40 agonist ivuxolimab in advanced cancers. Study findings and constraints: Certain nonresponders additionally had low normalized T-cell clonal expansion. The mean number of expanded clones was higher in CD8+ T cells than in CD4+. The 0.1-3.0 mg/kg partial responders had among the lowest clonal expansion.

As to this clone: Its matching antigen is unknown.

The CDR3 totals 11 residues. V lost 0 bases, J lost 4 bases, and 4 bases lay in between. Germline-derived CDR1 and CDR2 are DFQATT and SNEGSKA (reference sequence). Measured with immunoSEQ multiplex PCR; TCRdb has only the in-frame clones, and not every one. The sample has approximately 130,000 clones; about 93% are singletons. Sequenced here: CD4+ or CD8+ T cells sorted from blood, sampled in a trial of the OX40 agonist ivuxolimab. The clonotype was recovered from an adult with an advanced solid tumor such as melanoma, head and neck, liver or kidney cancer. The chain joins TRBV20-1 to TRBJ2-7; D is unresolved. The CDR3 DNA follows: TGCAGTGCTAGAGAACAATACGAGCAGTACTTC. Its translation is CSAREQYEQYF.